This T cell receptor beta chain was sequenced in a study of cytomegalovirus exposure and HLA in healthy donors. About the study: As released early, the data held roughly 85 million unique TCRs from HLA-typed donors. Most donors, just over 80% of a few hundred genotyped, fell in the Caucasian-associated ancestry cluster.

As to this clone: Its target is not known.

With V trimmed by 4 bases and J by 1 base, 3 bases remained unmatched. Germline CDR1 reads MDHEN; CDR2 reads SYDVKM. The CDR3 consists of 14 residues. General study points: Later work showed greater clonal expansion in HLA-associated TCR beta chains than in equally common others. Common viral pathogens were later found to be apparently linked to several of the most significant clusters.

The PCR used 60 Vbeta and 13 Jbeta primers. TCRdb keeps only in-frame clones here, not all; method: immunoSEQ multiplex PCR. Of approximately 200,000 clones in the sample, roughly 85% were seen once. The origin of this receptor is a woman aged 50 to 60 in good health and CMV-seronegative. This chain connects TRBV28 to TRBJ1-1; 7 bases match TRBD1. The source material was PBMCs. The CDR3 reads CASSSNRGNTEAFF. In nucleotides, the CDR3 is TGTGCCAGCAGTTCAAACAGGGGGAACACTGAAGCTTTCTTT.